This TCR beta chain derives from a study of human thymus T cells. General study results and limits: In thymic and blood repertoires alike, V and J usage looked biased.

Profiling relied on immunoSEQ multiplex PCR, and the TCRdb table lists in-frame clones only, not all of them. The sample lists some 78,000 clones, just over 95% seen once, with roughly 0.03% in the top ten. In germline, CDR1 is MNHNY, CDR2 SVGAGI (reference sequence). V lost 5 bases and J 0 bases, leaving 10 bases between the germline ends. The CDR3 extends over 14 amino acids. About this clone itself: Its antigen remains unknown.

Corrective heart surgery yielded resections, and these provided the thymus tissue. Samples came from healthy Finnish infants during open corrective cardiac surgery. The V and J genes are TRBV6-6 and TRBJ1-2; no clear D. The sample taken for sequencing was thymus tissue. The clonotype originates from a boy in the first two years of life with a congenital heart defect but otherwise immunologically healthy. CDR3 sequence reads: CASSQTTANYGYTF. CDR3 nucleotide sequence: TGTGCCAGCAGTCAGACAACAGCTAACTATGGCTACACCTTC.